This TCR beta chain was captured in a study of blood T cell repertoires in COVID-19. Study-level information: Spain, Italy and the United States supplied samples that represented acute and convalescent COVID-19. From T cells, B-cell-depleted T cells, or PBMCs came the material, which was cDNA or gDNA.

The CDR3 loop spans 13 amino acids. V shed 0 bases and J shed 7 bases, with 9 bases lying between them. Per the germline V gene, CDR1 is MNHEY and CDR2 is SVGAGI. In the original workflow: Scientists estimated how many nucleated cells there were by amplifying reference gene primers. Sequenced by immunoSEQ multiplex PCR; TCRdb stores in-frame clones only, minus some. V and J calls and clone size are copied from that table; D and trimming were computed from the DNA. Among around 210,000 clones listed, just over 85% were seen once. The chain joins TRBV6-5 to TRBJ1-2; possible D gene TRBD1, 6 bases. The TCR was taken from a man aged 18-30 years with active or convalescent COVID-19. The sequenced sample was peripheral blood. CDR3 DNA: TGTGCCAGCAGTTACTCGAGCAGGGGTGGCTACACCTTC. Encoded protein: CASSYSSRGGYTF.